Listed here are 30 T cell receptor beta chains from one sample, sequenced in a study of OX40 agonist ivuxolimab in advanced cancers. Measured with immunoSEQ multiplex PCR; TCRdb has only the in-frame clones, and not every one. Of about 86,000 clones detected, 89% appear once; the ten largest clones hold about 0.2%. Material: CD4+ or CD8+ T cells sorted from blood, obtained in a trial of the OX40 agonist ivuxolimab. These TCRs come from an adult with an advanced solid tumor such as melanoma, head and neck, liver or kidney cancer.

This rearrangement joins TRBV10-3 to TRBJ2-7, with 8 bases identical to TRBD1. Trimming at V came to 2 bases and at J to 3 bases, leaving 6 bases not matched to a gene. CDR1 ENHRY and CDR2 SYGVKD come from the germline V gene. The CDR3 contains 15 residues. The CDR3 bases are TGTGCCATCAGTGAGACAAAGGACAGGGTCTACGAGCAGTACTTC. It yields the protein CAISETKDRVYEQYF.

CDR3 nucleotides: TGCGCCAGCAGCCCGGGAGGACGTCTGACTAGCGCAGAGACCCAGTACTTC. It codes for CASSPGGRLTSAETQYF. V usage is TRBV5-1 and J usage is TRBJ2-5, with TRBD2 identical over 8 bases. The CDR3 runs 17 residues. V was pared by 4 bases and J by 4 bases, with 15 bases of the junction left unmatched. Germline V gene lookup returns CDR1 SGHRS and CDR2 YFSETQ.

The rearrangement links TRBV11-2 to TRBJ2-1; a possible D gene is TRBD2 (7 bases). CDR3 size: 15 residues. Trimming shortened V by 6 bases and J by 7 bases, and 19 bases separated the two germline ends. Germline V lookup: CDR1 SGHAT, CDR2 FQNNGV. The CDR3 region has the DNA TGTGCCAGCAGGCGACTGCGGGGGCTAAATAATGAGCAGTTCTTC. Protein sequence: CASRRLRGLNNEQFF.

The chain has TRBV5-1 and TRBJ1-5; 7 bases are shared with TRBD1. The V gene end was trimmed by 0 bases and the J gene end by 2 bases; junction bases not matched to a gene: 11. Germline CDR1 reads SGHRS; CDR2 reads YFSETQ. The CDR3 contains 18 residues. DNA for the CDR3: TGCGCCAGCAGCTTGGAGCCGACAGGGCGTCCGGGCAATCAGCCCCAGCATTTT. It specifies CASSLEPTGRPGNQPQHF.

The V call is TRBV5-1, the J call TRBJ1-5; perhaps TRBD1 as D (6 bases). Trimming stripped 0 bases from V and 0 bases from J, with 7 bases between. The CDR3 contains 15 residues. Germline V CDR1 and CDR2: SGHRS, YFSETQ. The CDR3 loop is CASSLGQDSNQPQHF. CDR3 nucleotides: TGCGCCAGCAGCTTGGGACAGGATAGCAATCAGCCCCAGCATTTT.

The gene calls are TRBV30 and TRBJ2-7; D remains ambiguous. V was pared by 2 bases and J by 0 bases, with 17 bases between. Germline V gives CDR1 GTSNPN, CDR2 SVGIG (reference sequence). CDR3 length: 16 residues. The CDR3 DNA follows: TGTGCCTGGAGTAAATCAAGAACAAGTATCTCCTACGAGCAGTACTTC. Translated, it gives CAWSKSRTSISYEQYF.

This sequence joins TRBV5-1 and TRBJ1-1; D is possibly TRBD1 (6 bases). Germline CDR1 is SGHRS and CDR2 is YFSETQ. This CDR3 spans 16 amino acids. The V end lost 2 bases, the J end lost 2 bases, and 16 bases lay between the germline ends. CDR3 nucleotide sequence: TGCGCCAGCAGCTTTCAGATCTTGGGGGCTAACACTGAAGCTTTCTTT. Protein sequence: CASSFQILGANTEAFF.

The V call is TRBV5-1, the J call TRBJ1-1; 7 bases align to TRBD1. From germline, CDR1 is SGHRS and CDR2 YFSETQ. CDR3 length: 16 residues. The J segment lost 6 bases and the V segment lost 0 bases, leaving 11 bases of the junction unmatched. The CDR3 spells CASSLAVTGQGSEAFF. In nucleotides, the CDR3 is TGCGCCAGCAGCTTGGCCGTGACAGGGCAGGGTTCTGAAGCTTTCTTT.

The rearrangement joins TRBV5-6 to TRBJ1-2; D is unresolved. Germline CDR1 is SGHDT and CDR2 is YYEEEE. V dropped 5 bases and J dropped 3 bases, with 17 bases sitting between them. CDR3 size: 15 residues. The CDR3 DNA is TGTGCCAGCAGGCTGCTGGGGAAAGTTGACTATGGCTACACCTTC. The encoded protein is CASRLLGKVDYGYTF.

V usage is TRBV7-9 and J usage is TRBJ2-3, with D perhaps being TRBD1 or TRBD2 (6 bases each). The ends were cut back, 5 bases at V and 2 bases at J, with 14 bases in the middle. CDR3 length: 15 residues. Germline CDR1 SEHNR, CDR2 FQNEAQ (reference sequence). The CDR3 DNA is TGTGCCAGCAGCGTTGGGGGCGGGGACACAGATACGCAGTATTTT. Its translation: CASSVGGGDTDTQYF.

The chain's CDR3 is CASSPGTPGVVEAFF. The CDR3 region has the DNA TGCGCCAGCAGCCCGGGGACACCCGGAGTGGTTGAAGCTTTCTTT. The chain has TRBV5-1 and TRBJ1-1; D is possibly TRBD1 (6 bases). V lost 4 bases, J lost 7 bases, and 20 bases lay in between. Germline lookup yields CDR1 SGHRS and CDR2 YFSETQ. The CDR3 contains 15 residues.

The chain combines TRBV2 with TRBJ1-5, with no clear D. V lost 7 bases and J lost 0, with 7 bases in between. CDR1 and CDR2 (germline): SNHLY, FYNNEI. This CDR3 contains 13 residues. The CDR3 coding sequence is TGTGCCAGCAAGATGTATAGCAATCAGCCCCAGCATTTT. Translating it yields CASKMYSNQPQHF. Supplemented by reference TRBV2 and TRBJ1-5, the full variable domain reads EPEVTQTPSHQVTQMGQEVILRCVPISNHLYFYWYRQILGQKVEFLVSFYNNEISEKSEIFDDQFSVERPDGSNFTLKIRSTKLEDSAMYFCASKMYSNQPQHFGDGTRLSIL.

The chain's CDR3 is CASRILAGGAHNEQFF. CDR3 sequence (DNA): TGTGCCAGCAGAATCCTAGCGGGGGGGGCCCACAATGAGCAGTTCTTC. The rearrangement links TRBV2 to TRBJ2-1; 12 bases map to TRBD2. The CDR3 spans 16 residues. The V segment lost 6 bases and the J segment 5 bases; nucleotides outside the gene matches: 8. Germline CDR1 and CDR2: SNHLY and FYNNEI.

The CDR3 is CASSWGQGGNYGYTF. In nucleotides, the CDR3 is TGCGCCAGCAGCTGGGGACAGGGGGGTAACTATGGCTACACCTTC. This chain links TRBV5-1 with TRBJ1-2; 11 bases align to TRBD1. V lost 3 bases to trimming and J lost 1 base; unmatched junction nucleotides: 2. The CDR3 runs 15 residues. Germline assignment: CDR1 SGHRS and CDR2 YFSETQ.

The gene calls are TRBV4-1 and TRBJ1-1, with D perhaps TRBD1 (5 bases). The CDR3 sequence is 14 residues long. CDR1 and CDR2 (germline): MGHRA, YSYEKL. The V gene lost 4 bases and the J gene lost 7 bases, with 16 bases spanning the gap. The CDR3 DNA follows: TGCGCCAGCAGCCGGACCGTGGGGCAGGGTGAAGCTTTCTTT. Amino acid sequence: CASSRTVGQGEAFF.

The CDR3 DNA follows: TGCGCCAGCAGCCACATCGGGGGATTAGGGACCCAGTACTTC. As protein: CASSHIGGLGTQYF. The chain links TRBV4-1 to TRBJ2-5; D may be TRBD2 (6 bases). Trimming stripped 3 bases from V and 7 bases from J, with 15 bases between. Germline-derived CDR1 and CDR2 are MGHRA and YSYEKL. The CDR3 loop spans 14 amino acids.

The chain joins TRBV7-2 to TRBJ2-7; a possible D gene is TRBD2 (5 bases). Germline values: CDR1 SGHTA, CDR2 FQGNSA. Trimming stripped 5 bases from V and 6 bases from J, with 17 bases between. This CDR3 has 14 residues. CDR3 region: CASSLDLALAEQYF. In DNA, the CDR3 is TGTGCCAGCAGCCTAGACCTAGCTCTTGCCGAGCAGTACTTC.

This clone occurred once. V and J are TRBV28 and TRBJ2-3; 10 nucleotides line up with TRBD2. V dropped 7 bases and J dropped 6; count of bases not matched to a gene: 13. In germline, CDR1 is MDHEN, CDR2 SYDVKM. There are 16 residues in the CDR3. The CDR3 DNA follows: TGTGCCAGCACCCCTCGGCTAGCGGGGGCCCGGGATACGCAGTATTTT. It specifies CASTPRLAGARDTQYF.

J is TRBJ2-3 and V is TRBV9, with TRBD2 matching over 13 bases. The J segment lost 2 bases and the V segment lost 3 bases, leaving 6 bases of the junction unmatched. Germline V lookup: CDR1 SGDLS, CDR2 YYNGEE. The CDR3 is 17 residues long. The CDR3, as DNA: TGTGCCAGCAGCGGGGGACTAGCGGGGAGGTACACAGATACGCAGTATTTT. This translates into CASSGGLAGRYTDTQYF. Using reference TRBV9 and TRBJ2-3 for the parts outside the CDR3, the full variable domain is DSGVTQTPKHLITATGQRVTLRCSPRSGDLSVYWYQQSLDQGLQFLIQYYNGEERAKGNILERFSAQQFPDLHSELNLSSLELGDSALYFCASSGGLAGRYTDTQYFGPGTRLTVL.

The CDR3 DNA is TGTGCCAGCAGAAGGGCAGGGGCGAACACCGGGGAGCTGTTTTTT. Protein product: CASRRAGANTGELFF. This chain joins TRBV6-5 and TRBJ2-2; D possibly corresponds to TRBD1 (6 bases). Trimming left V 6 bases short and J 0 bases short, with 11 bases between. CDR1 and CDR2 from the germline V gene are MNHEY and SVGAGI. The CDR3 is 15 amino acids.

This CDR3 is CASSLEPLGTQYF. CDR3 bases: TGTGCCAGCAGCTTAGAGCCCCTAGGGACCCAGTACTTC. The chain links TRBV11-3 to TRBJ2-5, with D hard to call. The V and J ends lost 0 bases and 7 bases respectively, with 9 bases between them. This CDR3 is built from 13 residues. Germline values: CDR1 SGHNT, CDR2 YENEEA.

V and J are TRBV18 and TRBJ2-7; TRBD2 is a possible D gene (6 bases). Germline values: CDR1 KGHSH, CDR2 LQKENI. The CDR3 runs 17 residues. V was cut by 2 bases and J by 0 bases, with 17 bases left in between. DNA of the CDR3: TGTGCCAGCTCACCAAGGGTCGATAGCGGCACCTCCTACGAGCAGTACTTC. As protein: CASSPRVDSGTSYEQYF.

The chain links TRBV18 to TRBJ1-1; 7 bases are a match to TRBD1. V lost 1 base and J lost 8; bases outside the gene matches: 1. CDR1 and CDR2 from the germline V gene are KGHSH and LQKENI. The CDR3 consists of 12 residues. In DNA, the CDR3 is TGTGCCAGCTCACCACAGGGACAGGAAGCTTTCTTT. The encoded protein is CASSPQGQEAFF.

The rearrangement joins TRBV6-1 to TRBJ1-4, with TRBD1 as a possible D gene (5 bases). The V gene lost 0 bases and the J gene lost 7 bases, with 18 bases spanning the gap. Germline-derived CDR1 and CDR2 are MNHNS and SASEGT. The length of the CDR3 is 17 residues. CDR3 sequence: CASSEARGRESGEKLFF. CDR3 DNA: TGTGCCAGCAGTGAAGCGCGGGGGAGGGAGTCTGGTGAAAAACTGTTTTTT.

This clone was recorded only once. The J gene is TRBJ1-2, the V gene TRBV30; no reliable D call. The V gene lost 4 bases and the J gene lost 8 bases, with 20 bases spanning the gap. Germline V gene sequence: CDR1 GTSNPN, CDR2 SVGIG (reference sequence). The CDR3 covers 14 residues. The CDR3 bases are TGTGCCTGGACCCCAACTAACGTCCGAGGCGGCTACACCTTC. Translation: CAWTPTNVRGGYTF.

The rearrangement links TRBV5-1 to TRBJ2-5, with 13 bases fitting TRBD2. Germline V CDR1 and CDR2: SGHRS, YFSETQ. J lost 0 bases, V lost 3 bases, and 2 bases had no gene match. The CDR3 totals 16 residues. This chain's CDR3 is CASSSGLAGDQETQYF. In DNA form, the CDR3 reads TGCGCCAGCAGCTCTGGACTAGCGGGGGACCAAGAGACCCAGTACTTC. Full variable domain (remainder filled in from reference TRBV5-1 and TRBJ2-5): KAGVTQTPRYLIKTRGQQVTLSCSPISGHRSVSWYQQTPGQGLQFLFEYFSETQRNKGNFPGRFSGRQFSNSRSEMNVSTLELGDSALYLCASSSGLAGDQETQYFGPGTRLLVL.

V is TRBV7-2 and J is TRBJ2-7; D is unclear. The CDR3 extends over 14 amino acids. Trimming pared 5 bases from V and 6 bases from J, leaving 17 bases between. From germline, CDR1 is SGHTA and CDR2 FQGNSA. The CDR3 DNA follows: TGTGCCAGCAGCCCCCCTTTATTTAGCACCGAGCAGTACTTC. Translation gives CASSPPLFSTEQYF.

The J gene is TRBJ1-2, the V gene TRBV5-4; D is unresolved. The V end was cut by 3 bases, the J end by 1 base, with 7 bases between. Germline CDR1 reads SGHNT; CDR2 reads YYREEE (reference sequence). The CDR3 runs to 13 residues. CDR3: CASSSNSNYGYTF. The CDR3 nucleotides read TGTGCCAGCAGCTCTAACAGTAACTATGGCTACACCTTC. The complete variable domain, with remaining parts taken from reference TRBV5-4 and TRBJ1-2, reads ETGVTQSPTHLIKTRGQQVTLRCSSQSGHNTVSWYQQALGQGPQFIFQYYREEENGRGNFPPRFSGLQFPNYSSELNVNALELDDSALYLCASSSNSNYGYTFGSGTRLTVV.

The table lists this clone with a few counts. V gene TRBV18 combines with J gene TRBJ1-2; TRBD1 aligns across 12 bases. From germline, CDR1 is KGHSH and CDR2 LQKENI. This CDR3 has 15 amino acids. With 2 bases clipped from V and 6 bases from J, the junction kept 4 bases outside the gene matches. CDR3 in amino acids: CASSPGTGGADGYTF. Here the CDR3 DNA reads TGTGCCAGCTCACCAGGGACAGGGGGCGCAGATGGCTACACCTTC. The entire variable domain, with the rest obtained from reference TRBV18 and TRBJ1-2, is as follows: NAGVMQNPRHLVRRRGQEARLRCSPMKGHSHVYWYRQLPEEGLKFMVYLQKENIIDESGMPKERFSAEFPKEGPSILRIQQVVRGDSAAYFCASSPGTGGADGYTFGSGTRLTVV.

The chain carries TRBV11-3 and TRBJ1-2; a possible D gene is TRBD1 (6 bases). Trimming pared 8 bases from V and 4 bases from J, leaving 17 bases between. CDR3 length equals 14 residues. Germline V gives CDR1 SGHNT, CDR2 YENEEA. In DNA, the CDR3 is TGTGCCAGCGGTGGACAGCAGCGGAGCTATGGCTACACCTTC. Its protein product is CASGGQQRSYGYTF.